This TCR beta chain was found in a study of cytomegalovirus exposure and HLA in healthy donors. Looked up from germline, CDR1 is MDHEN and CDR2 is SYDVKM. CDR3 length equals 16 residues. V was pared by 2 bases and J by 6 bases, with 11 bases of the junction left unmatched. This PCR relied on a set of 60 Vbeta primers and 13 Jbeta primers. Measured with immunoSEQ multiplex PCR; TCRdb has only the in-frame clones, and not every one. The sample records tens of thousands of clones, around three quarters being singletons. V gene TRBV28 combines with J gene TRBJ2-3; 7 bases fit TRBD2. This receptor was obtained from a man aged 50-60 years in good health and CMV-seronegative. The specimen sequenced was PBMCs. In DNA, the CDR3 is TGTGCCAGCAGTTTACCACCCGGGGGGAGAGGGGATACGCAGTATTTT. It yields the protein CASSLPPGGRGDTQYF.